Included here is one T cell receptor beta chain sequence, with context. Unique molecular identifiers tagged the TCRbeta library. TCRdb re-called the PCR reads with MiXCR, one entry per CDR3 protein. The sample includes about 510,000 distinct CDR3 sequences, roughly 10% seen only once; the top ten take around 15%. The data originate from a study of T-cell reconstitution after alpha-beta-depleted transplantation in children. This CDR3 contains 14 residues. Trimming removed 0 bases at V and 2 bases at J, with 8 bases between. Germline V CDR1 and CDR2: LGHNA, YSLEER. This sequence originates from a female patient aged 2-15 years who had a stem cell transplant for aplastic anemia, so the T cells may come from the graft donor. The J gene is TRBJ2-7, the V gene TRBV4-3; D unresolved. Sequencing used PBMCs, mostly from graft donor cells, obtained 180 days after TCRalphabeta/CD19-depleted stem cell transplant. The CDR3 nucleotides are TGCGCCAGCAGCCAAGAGTTTCAAACCTACGAGCAGTACGTC. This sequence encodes CASSQEFQTYEQYV.